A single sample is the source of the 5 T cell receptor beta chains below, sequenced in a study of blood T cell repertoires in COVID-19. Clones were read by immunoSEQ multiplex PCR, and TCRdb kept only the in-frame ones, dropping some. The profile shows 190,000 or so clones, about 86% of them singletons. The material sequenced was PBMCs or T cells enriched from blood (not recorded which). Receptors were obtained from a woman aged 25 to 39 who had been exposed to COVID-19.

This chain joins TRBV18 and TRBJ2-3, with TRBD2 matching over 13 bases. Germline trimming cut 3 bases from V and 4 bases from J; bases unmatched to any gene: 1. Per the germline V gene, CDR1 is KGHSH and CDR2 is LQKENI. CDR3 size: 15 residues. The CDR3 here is CASSPGTSGADTQYF. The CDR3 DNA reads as TGTGCCAGCTCACCTGGGACTAGCGGGGCAGATACGCAGTATTTT.

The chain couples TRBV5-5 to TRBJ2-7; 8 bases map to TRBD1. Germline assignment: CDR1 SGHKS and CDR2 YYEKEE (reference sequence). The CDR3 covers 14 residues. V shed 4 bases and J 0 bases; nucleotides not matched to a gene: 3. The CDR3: CASSGQGNSYEQYF. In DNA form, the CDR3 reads TGTGCCAGCAGCGGACAGGGAAACTCCTACGAGCAGTACTTC.

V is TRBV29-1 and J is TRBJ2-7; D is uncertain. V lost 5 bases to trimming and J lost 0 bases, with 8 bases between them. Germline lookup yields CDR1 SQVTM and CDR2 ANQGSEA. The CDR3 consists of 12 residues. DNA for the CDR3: TGCAGCGTTAGAGAGAGCTCCTACGAGCAGTACTTC. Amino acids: CSVRESSYEQYF.

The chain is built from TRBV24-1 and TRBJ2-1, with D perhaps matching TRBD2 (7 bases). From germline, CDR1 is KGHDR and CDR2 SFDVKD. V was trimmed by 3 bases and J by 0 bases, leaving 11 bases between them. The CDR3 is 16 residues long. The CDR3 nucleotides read TGTGCCACCAGTGATGGGGGGGCCGTCTCCTACAATGAGCAGTTCTTC. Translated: CATSDGGAVSYNEQFF.

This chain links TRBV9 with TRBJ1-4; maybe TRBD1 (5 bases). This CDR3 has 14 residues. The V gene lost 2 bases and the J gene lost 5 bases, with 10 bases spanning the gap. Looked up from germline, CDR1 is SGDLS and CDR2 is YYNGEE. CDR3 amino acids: CASSVGQGNEKLFF. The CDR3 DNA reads TGTGCCAGCAGCGTGGGGCAGGGAAATGAAAAACTGTTTTTT.